One and the same sample provided the 5 T cell receptor beta chains below, sequenced in a study of cytomegalovirus exposure and HLA in healthy donors. The PCR employed 60 Vbeta primers together with 13 Jbeta primers. Here immunoSEQ multiplex PCR was the method, and the copy in TCRdb shows in-frame clones only, minus some. The sample has 110,000 or so clones, around 77% seen once. The material sequenced was PBMCs. These receptors were taken from a woman in her twenties or thirties in good health and CMV-seropositive.

The CDR3 reads CASSFGMNTEAFF. The CDR3 bases are TGTGCCAGCAGCTTCGGGATGAACACTGAAGCTTTCTTT. The chain uses TRBV13 and TRBJ1-1; D call uncertain. Deletions cut 3 bases from V and 0 bases from J, with 5 bases between. The CDR3 consists of 13 residues. Germline values: CDR1 PRHDT, CDR2 FYEKMQ (reference sequence).

V is TRBV9 and J is TRBJ2-5; no clear D gene. The CDR3 runs 13 residues. V lost 0 bases and J 5 bases, leaving 8 bases between the germline ends. Germline V gene lookup returns CDR1 SGDLS and CDR2 YYNGEE. The CDR3 region is CASSVGEMETQYF. The CDR3 nucleotides read TGTGCCAGCAGCGTAGGCGAGATGGAGACCCAGTACTTC. Variable domain in full (rest from reference TRBV9 and TRBJ2-5): DSGVTQTPKHLITATGQRVTLRCSPRSGDLSVYWYQQSLDQGLQFLIQYYNGEERAKGNILERFSAQQFPDLHSELNLSSLELGDSALYFCASSVGEMETQYFGPGTRLLVL.

This chain connects TRBV7-9 to TRBJ2-5; maybe TRBD2 (5 bases). Germline V lookup: CDR1 SEHNR, CDR2 FQNEAQ (reference sequence). V was shortened by 0 bases and J by 5 bases, with 10 bases between the two germline ends. The CDR3 loop spans 14 amino acids. The CDR3 protein is CASSLAPGVETQYF. Here the CDR3 DNA reads TGTGCCAGCAGCTTAGCCCCCGGGGTGGAGACCCAGTACTTC.

This chain connects TRBV5-6 to TRBJ2-7; 8 positions match TRBD1. After removal of 0 bases from V and 0 bases from J, the junction contained 5 bases not matched to a gene. CDR3 length: 16 amino acids. Per germline, CDR1 SGHDT and CDR2 YYEEEE. In nucleotides, the CDR3 is TGTGCCAGCAGCTTGGGACAGGGGCCGAGCTCCTACGAGCAGTACTTC. Its translation is CASSLGQGPSSYEQYF. The whole variable domain, remainder taken from reference TRBV5-6 and TRBJ2-7, is DAGVTQSPTHLIKTRGQQVTLRCSPKSGHDTVSWYQQALGQGPQFIFQYYEEEERQRGNFPDRFSGHQFPNYSSELNVNALLLGDSALYLCASSLGQGPSSYEQYFGPGTRLTVT.

The chain couples TRBV5-1 to TRBJ1-1; no definite D call. V gave up 7 bases and J gave up 2 bases, with 18 bases separating them. The CDR3 spans 15 residues. Germline CDR1 reads SGHRS; CDR2 reads YFSETQ. This CDR3 reads CASGDTNLRNTEAFF. The CDR3 bases are TGCGCCAGCGGCGACACAAATCTAAGAAACACTGAAGCTTTCTTT. Full variable domain (remainder filled in from reference TRBV5-1 and TRBJ1-1): KAGVTQTPRYLIKTRGQQVTLSCSPISGHRSVSWYQQTPGQGLQFLFEYFSETQRNKGNFPGRFSGRQFSNSRSEMNVSTLELGDSALYLCASGDTNLRNTEAFFGQGTRLTVV.